Sequencing of this T cell receptor beta chain was carried out in a study of T-cell reconstitution after alpha-beta-depleted transplantation in children. Trimming removed 3 bases from V and 0 bases from J, with 6 bases in between. Germline CDR1 LGHNT, CDR2 FRNRAP. The CDR3 has 15 amino acids. Unique molecular identifiers were used to barcode this TCRbeta library. From the PCR reads, TCRdb called clonotypes with MiXCR, one entry per CDR3 protein. The table includes approximately 190,000 distinct CDR3 sequences, approximately 8.4% detected once. Study conclusions and caveats: Roughly two months post-transplant, alpha-beta T cells reportedly originated from several hundred graft clones that had expanded.

In the case of this clonotype: As yet, its antigen is unknown.

The chain employs TRBV12-5 and TRBJ2-6; D is undetermined. The input for sequencing was PBMCs, mostly from graft donor cells, taken 360 days after TCRalphabeta/CD19-depleted stem cell transplant. The TCR originated in a male patient between 2 and 9 years old who had a stem cell transplant for acute myeloid leukemia, so the T cells may come from the graft donor. As DNA, the CDR3 is TGTGCTAGTGGTTTCGGCGACTCTGGGGCCAACGTCCTGACTTTC. It yields the protein CASGFGDSGANVLTF.